The table lists the clone carrying this T cell receptor (beta chain) with many counts. RNA transcripts yielded amplified TCR beta CDR3 regions. A set of HTBI primers served as the primers for a first-round RT-PCR of the TCR CDR3. TCRdb fed the multiplex PCR reads into MiXCR, producing one record per CDR3 protein. The sample yields 500,000 to 700,000 distinct CDR3 sequences, around 17% seen once. In germline, CDR1 is LGHNA, CDR2 YSLEER. V gave up 1 base and J gave up 6 bases, with 7 bases separating them. This CDR3 spans 14 amino acids. This record comes from a study of T cells in Graves' hyperthyroidism and ophthalmopathy.

The chain recombines TRBV4-3 with TRBJ1-6, with D uncertain. Material for sequencing was blood. This TCR came from a woman younger than 30 with Graves' hyperthyroidism. CDR3 region: CASSQVGRNSPLHF. The CDR3 coding sequence is TGCGCCAGCAGCCAAGTGGGTCGTAATTCACCCCTCCACTTT.